These T cell receptor beta chains were read from a single sample in a study of blood T cell repertoires in COVID-19. Data came from immunoSEQ multiplex PCR; TCRdb stores just in-frame clones and leaves some out. The sample records hundreds of thousands of clones, 87% being singletons. Sequencing used PBMCs or T cells enriched from blood (not recorded which). The receptors were gathered from a woman under 40 who had recovered from COVID-19. CDR3s include the opening cysteine and the closing phenylalanine or tryptophan. The order of the fields is V gene, clone size, D gene, J gene, CDR3 protein. The D gene is left open where the match is weak. Clone size is given for some rows only: seen once, a few or many times, or a class if the clone is expanded.

v_gene: TRBV14; abundance: NA; d_gene: NA; j_gene: TRBJ1-4; CDR3aa: CASSQVAGNEKLFF
v_gene: TRBV4-1; abundance: NA; d_gene: TRBD1; j_gene: TRBJ1-2; CDR3aa: CASSQGTGTNYGYTF
v_gene: TRBV12-3/TRBV12-4; abundance: NA; d_gene: NA; j_gene: TRBJ1-2; CDR3aa: CASSFTGRGGYTF
v_gene: TRBV18; abundance: NA; d_gene: TRBD2; j_gene: TRBJ2-7; CDR3aa: CASSPGLQTYEQYF
v_gene: TRBV3-1/TRBV3-2; abundance: NA; d_gene: NA; j_gene: TRBJ2-3; CDR3aa: CASSPGEITDTQYF
v_gene: TRBV6-4; abundance: medium-sized; d_gene: NA; j_gene: TRBJ2-6; CDR3aa: CASSLDSSGANVLTF
v_gene: TRBV2; abundance: NA; d_gene: TRBD2; j_gene: TRBJ2-1; CDR3aa: CASSETSGYAYNEQFF
v_gene: TRBV12-3/TRBV12-4; abundance: NA; d_gene: NA; j_gene: TRBJ1-1; CDR3aa: CASSLLRRTEAFF
v_gene: TRBV11-3; abundance: NA; d_gene: NA; j_gene: TRBJ1-2; CDR3aa: CASSFSSDRTLFF
v_gene: TRBV19; abundance: NA; d_gene: TRBD1; j_gene: TRBJ1-2; CDR3aa: CASTKEMGTGVSVYGYTF
v_gene: TRBV4-2; abundance: NA; d_gene: TRBD2; j_gene: TRBJ2-7; CDR3aa: CASSQGLANIYEQYF
v_gene: TRBV21-1; abundance: NA; d_gene: NA; j_gene: TRBJ2-1; CDR3aa: CASCTGTGGYNEQFF
v_gene: TRBV28; abundance: NA; d_gene: NA; j_gene: TRBJ2-7; CDR3aa: CASSTTGTRVYEQYF
v_gene: TRBV4-2; abundance: NA; d_gene: TRBD2; j_gene: TRBJ2-6; CDR3aa: CASSQEEGRLAGGGANVLTF
v_gene: TRBV19; abundance: NA; d_gene: NA; j_gene: TRBJ1-1; CDR3aa: CASSTGVAEAFF
v_gene: TRBV19; abundance: NA; d_gene: NA; j_gene: TRBJ1-1; CDR3aa: CASSIGTPNEAFF
v_gene: TRBV11-2; abundance: once; d_gene: NA; j_gene: TRBJ2-2; CDR3aa: CASSLVGRETNTGELFF
v_gene: TRBV4-1; abundance: NA; d_gene: NA; j_gene: TRBJ2-7; CDR3aa: CASSQEAGEGEQYF
v_gene: TRBV15; abundance: NA; d_gene: TRBD2; j_gene: TRBJ2-3; CDR3aa: CATSRGSGGPDTQYF
v_gene: TRBV7-8; abundance: NA; d_gene: NA; j_gene: TRBJ2-7; CDR3aa: CASSLGQSSNYEQYF
v_gene: TRBV28; abundance: NA; d_gene: TRBD2; j_gene: TRBJ2-7; CDR3aa: CASTPSGRWYEQYF
v_gene: TRBV6-5; abundance: NA; d_gene: TRBD1; j_gene: TRBJ2-2; CDR3aa: CASSYSTGDTGELFF
v_gene: TRBV10-2; abundance: NA; d_gene: TRBD1; j_gene: TRBJ1-1; CDR3aa: CASRSTGATEAFF
v_gene: TRBV12-3/TRBV12-4; abundance: NA; d_gene: TRBD1; j_gene: TRBJ2-1; CDR3aa: CASRVQQGTEQFF
v_gene: TRBV7-6; abundance: NA; d_gene: TRBD1; j_gene: TRBJ1-2; CDR3aa: CASSLAVTGGVDGYTF
v_gene: TRBV18; abundance: NA; d_gene: NA; j_gene: TRBJ2-7; CDR3aa: CASSPREGQGFYEQYF
v_gene: TRBV20-1; abundance: NA; d_gene: NA; j_gene: TRBJ2-7; CDR3aa: CSASNGPNYEQYF
v_gene: TRBV11-1; abundance: NA; d_gene: TRBD1; j_gene: TRBJ1-2; CDR3aa: CASSLARGTGYGYTF
v_gene: TRBV19; abundance: NA; d_gene: TRBD2; j_gene: TRBJ2-1; CDR3aa: CASTRLGTSGFEQFF
v_gene: TRBV5-1; abundance: NA; d_gene: NA; j_gene: TRBJ2-7; CDR3aa: CASSLKNRDYEQYF
v_gene: TRBV7-3; abundance: once; d_gene: TRBD1; j_gene: TRBJ1-2; CDR3aa: CASSSDPGQARGYTF
v_gene: TRBV19; abundance: NA; d_gene: NA; j_gene: TRBJ2-1; CDR3aa: CASSAGFERAYNEQFF
v_gene: TRBV2; abundance: NA; d_gene: NA; j_gene: TRBJ1-1; CDR3aa: CASSQQGYTEAFF
v_gene: TRBV7-6; abundance: NA; d_gene: NA; j_gene: TRBJ1-1; CDR3aa: CASSSGVNTEAFF
v_gene: TRBV19; abundance: NA; d_gene: TRBD1; j_gene: TRBJ1-4; CDR3aa: CASRDRGQGGEKLFF
v_gene: TRBV5-1; abundance: NA; d_gene: TRBD1; j_gene: TRBJ2-5; CDR3aa: CASSPGQAQETQYF
v_gene: TRBV6-5; abundance: NA; d_gene: NA; j_gene: TRBJ2-2; CDR3aa: CASSYSAFANTGELFF
v_gene: TRBV28; abundance: NA; d_gene: NA; j_gene: TRBJ1-6; CDR3aa: CASRAGLSPLHF
v_gene: TRBV7-2; abundance: once; d_gene: TRBD2; j_gene: TRBJ2-1; CDR3aa: CASTPTSGGSYNEQFF
v_gene: TRBV10-3; abundance: NA; d_gene: NA; j_gene: TRBJ1-5; CDR3aa: CAISESEVEQPQHF
v_gene: TRBV7-2; abundance: NA; d_gene: NA; j_gene: TRBJ2-2; CDR3aa: CASSLGGPGGELFF
v_gene: TRBV5-5; abundance: NA; d_gene: NA; j_gene: TRBJ1-4; CDR3aa: CASSPAPQPTNEKLFF
v_gene: TRBV6-5; abundance: NA; d_gene: NA; j_gene: TRBJ1-2; CDR3aa: CASTHRSIRGSGYTF
v_gene: TRBV4-2; abundance: NA; d_gene: TRBD1; j_gene: TRBJ1-1; CDR3aa: CASSEPTGGDTEAFF
v_gene: TRBV7-2; abundance: NA; d_gene: NA; j_gene: TRBJ2-7; CDR3aa: CASSLGGHFASYEQYF
v_gene: TRBV11-1; abundance: NA; d_gene: NA; j_gene: TRBJ2-3; CDR3aa: CASSLGLHGSGNTQYF
v_gene: TRBV3-1/TRBV3-2; abundance: NA; d_gene: TRBD2; j_gene: TRBJ2-1; CDR3aa: CASSQYASGDYNEQFF
v_gene: TRBV28; abundance: NA; d_gene: TRBD2; j_gene: TRBJ2-7; CDR3aa: CASSFGLAGSYEQYF
v_gene: TRBV5-4; abundance: NA; d_gene: NA; j_gene: TRBJ2-1; CDR3aa: CASSSPTDFYNEQFF
v_gene: TRBV19; abundance: once; d_gene: NA; j_gene: TRBJ1-2; CDR3aa: CASGGTQGLYGYTF
v_gene: TRBV7-8; abundance: NA; d_gene: TRBD2; j_gene: TRBJ2-3; CDR3aa: CASSRIAAGGSTDTQYF
v_gene: TRBV5-1; abundance: NA; d_gene: TRBD1; j_gene: TRBJ1-2; CDR3aa: CASSPGQGEGGYTF
v_gene: TRBV5-1; abundance: NA; d_gene: NA; j_gene: TRBJ2-1; CDR3aa: CASSISGGEQFF
v_gene: TRBV19; abundance: NA; d_gene: TRBD2; j_gene: TRBJ2-1; CDR3aa: CASSFGLAGEQFF
v_gene: TRBV27; abundance: NA; d_gene: TRBD2; j_gene: TRBJ2-7; CDR3aa: CASSLSLSGTSFGHEQYF
v_gene: TRBV7-9; abundance: NA; d_gene: NA; j_gene: TRBJ1-4; CDR3aa: CASSPRWGLGEKLFF
v_gene: TRBV5-1; abundance: few; d_gene: NA; j_gene: TRBJ2-5; CDR3aa: CASSLRGFEETQYF
v_gene: TRBV12-2; abundance: NA; d_gene: NA; j_gene: TRBJ1-2; CDR3aa: CASRYRPQGFYGYTF
v_gene: TRBV18; abundance: NA; d_gene: NA; j_gene: TRBJ1-1; CDR3aa: CASSPVFSGSEAFF